This section outlines one T cell receptor beta chain sequence together with its context. The entry originates in a study of blood T cell repertoires in COVID-19. Study overall: From T cells, B-cell-depleted T cells, or PBMCs came the material, which was cDNA or gDNA.

Trimming cost V 4 bases and J 0 bases, with 16 bases left between them. The V gene's germline CDR1 is LGHDT and CDR2 YNNKEL (reference sequence). This CDR3 has 17 amino acids. Data came from immunoSEQ multiplex PCR; TCRdb stores just in-frame clones and leaves some out. Of some 350,000 clones in the sample, approximately 90% are singletons; the top ten hold more than 3%. The receptor was derived from a woman aged 18 to 35 who had recovered from COVID-19. V and J are TRBV3-1 (or the pseudogene TRBV3-2) and TRBJ2-1; unclear D gene. The specimen sequenced was peripheral blood. The DNA of the CDR3 is TGTGCCAGCAGCCCTCCCCCTACACGGAGCTCCTACAATGAGCAGTTCTTC. Its translation: CASSPPPTRSSYNEQFF.